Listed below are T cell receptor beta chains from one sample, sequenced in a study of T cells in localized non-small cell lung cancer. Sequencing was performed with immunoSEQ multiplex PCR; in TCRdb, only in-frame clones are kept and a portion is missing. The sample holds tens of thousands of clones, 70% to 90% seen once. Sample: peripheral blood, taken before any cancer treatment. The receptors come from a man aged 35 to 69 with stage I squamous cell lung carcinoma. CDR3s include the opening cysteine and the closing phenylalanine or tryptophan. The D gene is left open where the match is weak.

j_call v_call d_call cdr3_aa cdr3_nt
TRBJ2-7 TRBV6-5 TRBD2 CASASGRNSYEQYF TGTGCCTCCGCTAGCGGGAGGAACTCCTACGAGCAGTACTTC
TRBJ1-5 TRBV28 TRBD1 CASSSRDRGGNQPQHF TGTGCCAGCAGTTCCCGGGACAGGGGCGGTAATCAGCCCCAGCATTTT
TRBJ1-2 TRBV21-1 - CASSKVTEGIYGYTF TGTGCCAGCAGCAAAGTGACGGAGGGGATCTATGGCTACACCTTC
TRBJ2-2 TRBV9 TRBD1 CASSPQGIATGELFF TGTGCCAGCAGCCCACAGGGGATCGCCACCGGGGAGCTGTTTTTT
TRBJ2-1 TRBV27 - CASSLRGREQFF TGTGCCAGCAGTTTACGAGGGAGAGAGCAGTTCTTC
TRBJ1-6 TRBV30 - CAGLLECHF TGTGCCGGCCTCCTCGAGTGCCACTTT
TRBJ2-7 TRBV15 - CATSARTLYSYEQYF TGTGCCACCAGCGCCCGGACTCTCTACTCCTACGAGCAGTACTTC
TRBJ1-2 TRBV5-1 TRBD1 CASSFEGGIGYTF TGCGCCAGCAGCTTCGAAGGGGGCATTGGCTACACCTTC
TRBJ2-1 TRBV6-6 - CASSYSQSTGEQFF TGTGCCAGCAGTTATTCCCAGAGTACGGGTGAGCAGTTCTTC
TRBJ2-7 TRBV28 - CASSVRAREQYF TGTGCCAGCAGTGTAAGGGCCCGCGAGCAGTACTTC
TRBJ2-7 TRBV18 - CASSPNSGSYEQYF TGTGCCAGCTCACCGAACAGCGGCTCCTACGAGCAGTACTTC
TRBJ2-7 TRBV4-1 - CASSLELPRGYEQYF TGCGCCAGCAGCCTAGAGCTGCCCAGGGGCTACGAGCAGTACTTC
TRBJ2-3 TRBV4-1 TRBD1 CASSQARMGQSHTDTQYF TGCGCCAGCAGCCAAGCACGAATGGGACAGTCTCATACAGATACGCAGTATTTT
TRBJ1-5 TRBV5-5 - CASSLVWDPSQPQHF TGTGCCAGCAGCTTGGTGTGGGACCCATCTCAGCCCCAGCATTTT
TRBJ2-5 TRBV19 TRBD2 CASRVTSGIGETQYF TGTGCCAGTAGGGTCACTAGCGGGATAGGGGAGACCCAGTACTTC
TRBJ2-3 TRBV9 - CASSVLYDGTDTQYF TGTGCCAGCAGCGTTTTATACGACGGGACAGATACGCAGTATTTT
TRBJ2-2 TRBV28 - CASSLSGPGELFF TGTGCCAGCAGTTTAAGCGGACCCGGGGAGCTGTTTTTT
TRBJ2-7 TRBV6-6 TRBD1 CAVRGRFLYEQYF TGTGCCGTCAGGGGGCGCTTCCTCTACGAGCAGTACTTC